The rows below give T cell receptor beta chains drawn from one sample of a study of cytomegalovirus exposure and HLA in healthy donors. The table came from immunoSEQ multiplex PCR; TCRdb's copy has only in-frame clones and leaves some out. The sample has roughly 180,000 clones, approximately 80% seen once. Input material: PBMCs. The origin of the receptors is a male donor in good health and CMV-seronegative. Each CDR3 is given with its conserved first and last residue. The order of the fields is D gene, clone size, J gene, V gene, CDR3 protein, CDR3 DNA. The D gene is left open where the match is weak. Part of the rows lack a size; the others show once, few, many or a class for expanded clones.

TRBD2,once,TRBJ2-1,TRBV14,CASSQEVRGGTGEQFF,TGTGCCAGCAGCCAAGAAGTCCGGGGGGGGACCGGTGAGCAGTTCTTC
NA,NA,TRBJ1-4,TRBV7-9,CSSSLGRNEKLFF,TGTTCCAGCAGCTTAGGCAGAAATGAAAAACTGTTTTTT
TRBD1,NA,TRBJ1-4,TRBV6-5,CASSRQGSANEKLFF,TGTGCCAGCAGCCGACAGGGGTCGGCTAATGAAAAACTGTTTTTT
TRBD2,NA,TRBJ2-3,TRBV5-1,CASSLEGTSGRNTQYF,TGCGCCAGCAGCTTGGAAGGGACTAGCGGGAGAAATACGCAGTATTTT
TRBD2,NA,TRBJ2-2,TRBV9,CASSSHGGTGELFF,TGTGCCAGCAGCTCCCACGGGGGGACCGGGGAGCTGTTTTTT
TRBD2,NA,TRBJ2-1,TRBV9,CASSVAPTSDAQFF,TGTGCCAGCAGCGTAGCTCCGACTAGCGATGCGCAGTTCTTC
NA,NA,TRBJ1-2,TRBV9,CASSVGGGLGYGYTF,TGTGCCAGCAGCGTAGGGGGGGGTTTAGGCTATGGCTACACCTTC
TRBD2,once,TRBJ2-1,TRBV11-2,CASSAAVLAGGPRYNEQFF,TGTGCCAGCAGCGCAGCCGTGCTAGCGGGAGGGCCCAGGTACAATGAGCAGTTCTTC
NA,NA,TRBJ2-7,TRBV7-2,CASSHDTEQYF,TGTGCCAGCAGCCATGACACCGAGCAGTACTTC
NA,NA,TRBJ2-7,TRBV15,CATSVLRGSYEQYF,TGTGCCACCAGCGTGCTACGGGGATCCTACGAGCAGTACTTC
NA,NA,TRBJ2-3,TRBV6-6,CASSYPSGTDTQYF,TGTGCCAGCAGTTATCCCTCAGGGACAGATACGCAGTATTTT
TRBD1,NA,TRBJ2-7,TRBV25-1,CASSGGDRDYYEQYF,TGTGCCAGCAGTGGAGGGGACAGGGACTATTACGAGCAGTACTTC
NA,NA,TRBJ1-1,TRBV5-1,CASSLAGMNTEAFF,TGCGCCAGCAGCTTGGCAGGTATGAACACTGAAGCTTTCTTT
NA,once,TRBJ1-2,TRBV7-9,CASSLGRDTYGYTF,TGTGCCAGCAGCTTAGGCCGGGACACCTATGGCTACACCTTC
TRBD2,NA,TRBJ2-3,TRBV5-6,CASITSGGAVDTQYF,TGTGCCAGCATCACTAGCGGGGGGGCCGTAGATACGCAGTATTTT
TRBD1,NA,TRBJ2-7,TRBV10-3,CAISTGTGNEQYF,TGTGCCATCAGTACCGGGACAGGGAACGAGCAGTACTTC
TRBD2,few,TRBJ2-2,TRBV5-1,CASSWIPSSGVVDTGELFF,TGCGCCAGCAGCTGGATTCCGTCTAGCGGGGTAGTCGACACCGGGGAGCTGTTTTTT
NA,NA,TRBJ2-1,TRBV19,CASSMARDEQFF,TGTGCCAGTAGTATGGCCAGGGATGAGCAGTTCTTC
NA,NA,TRBJ2-3,TRBV6-5,CASSYSWGGGTDTQYF,TGTGCCAGCAGTTACTCGTGGGGGGGCGGCACAGATACGCAGTATTTT
NA,NA,TRBJ2-3,TRBV7-6,CASSLEPPLSLTDTQYF,TGTGCCAGCAGCTTAGAGCCCCCCCTGAGTCTCACAGATACGCAGTATTTT
NA,NA,TRBJ1-5,TRBV6-1,CASSDSGGNQPQHF,TGTGCCAGCAGTGACAGCGGAGGCAATCAGCCCCAGCATTTT
NA,NA,TRBJ2-7,TRBV13,CASSLGAGGYEQYF,TGTGCCAGCAGCTTAGGGGCAGGGGGGTACGAGCAGTACTTC
TRBD1,NA,TRBJ1-2,TRBV4-1,CASSLGTGVSYGYTF,TGCGCCAGCAGCCTCGGGACAGGAGTTTCTTATGGCTACACCTTC
TRBD1,NA,TRBJ1-2,TRBV5-1,CASSLETGVYYGYTF,TGCGCCAGCAGCTTGGAGACAGGGGTTTACTATGGCTACACCTTC
TRBD2,NA,TRBJ2-2,TRBV4-1,CASSHPIAGATTGELFF,TGCGCCAGCAGCCACCCTATAGCGGGGGCGACGACCGGGGAGCTGTTTTTT
NA,NA,TRBJ1-2,TRBV2,CASSDHGQDYGYTF,TGTGCCAGCAGCGACCATGGACAAGACTATGGCTACACCTTC
NA,NA,TRBJ2-5,TRBV9,CASSAAATGSVETQYF,TGTGCCAGCAGCGCCGCAGCAACAGGGTCGGTAGAGACCCAGTACTTC
TRBD2,NA,TRBJ2-7,TRBV28,CASRTSGIYEQYF,TGTGCCAGCAGGACTAGCGGAATCTACGAGCAGTACTTC
NA,NA,TRBJ2-6,TRBV7-2,CASSSRPGVGANVLTF,TGTGCCAGCAGCTCCCGCCCCGGGGTCGGGGCCAACGTCCTGACTTTC
NA,NA,TRBJ1-5,TRBV28,CASSSSVGLSNQPQHF,TGTGCCAGCAGTTCTAGCGTGGGGCTTAGCAATCAGCCCCAGCATTTT
TRBD1,NA,TRBJ2-5,TRBV7-3,CASSLIGTGGETQYF,TGTGCCAGCAGCTTAATCGGGACAGGGGGAGAGACCCAGTACTTC
TRBD2,NA,TRBJ2-2,TRBV4-1,CASSQSQLARAGELFF,TGCGCCAGCAGCCAATCGCAACTAGCGAGGGCCGGGGAGCTGTTTTTT